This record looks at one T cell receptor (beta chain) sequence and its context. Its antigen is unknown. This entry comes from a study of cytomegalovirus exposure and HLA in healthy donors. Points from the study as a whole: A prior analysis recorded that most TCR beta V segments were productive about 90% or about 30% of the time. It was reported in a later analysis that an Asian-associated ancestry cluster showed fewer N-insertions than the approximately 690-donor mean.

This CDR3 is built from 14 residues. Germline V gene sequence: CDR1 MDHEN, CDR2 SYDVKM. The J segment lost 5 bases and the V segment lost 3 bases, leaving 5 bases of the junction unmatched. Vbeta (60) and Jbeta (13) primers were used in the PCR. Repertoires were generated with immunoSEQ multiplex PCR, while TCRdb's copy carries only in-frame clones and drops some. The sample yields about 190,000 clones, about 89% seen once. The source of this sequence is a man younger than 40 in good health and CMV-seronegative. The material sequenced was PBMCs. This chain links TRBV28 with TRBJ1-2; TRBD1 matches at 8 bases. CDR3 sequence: CASSLEWDRYGYTF. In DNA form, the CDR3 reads TGTGCCAGCAGTTTGGAGTGGGACAGGTATGGCTACACCTTC.